Detailed here is one T cell receptor (beta chain). The junction departs from germline at one end; a sequencing error may be responsible. The sample originates from a study of tumor-infiltrating lymphocytes in primary liver carcinoma. Germline assignment: CDR1 MNHNS and CDR2 SASEGT. The length of the CDR3 is 17 residues. Unsorted bulk tissue of roughly 19-30 mg yielded co-extracted RNA and DNA. Through surgical resection, the patients' primary liver carcinoma was treated. Starting from around 0.45 ug of total RNA, TCR beta cDNA was produced with a primer in the constant region. ARM-PCR, slightly modified, supplied the TCR beta libraries through three nested multiplex PCR rounds. Use of TRBV1-TRBV30 forward primers with a C-beta reverse primer characterized the first two PCR rounds, which lasted approximately 11 cycles each. TCRdb reprocessed the multiplex PCR reads via MiXCR and lists one record per CDR3 protein. The table has roughly 190,000 distinct CDR3 sequences, about 82% seen once.

The V call is TRBV6-1, the J call TRBJ2-1; TRBD2 matches 7 bases. Sequenced input: tumor tissue from primary liver carcinoma. This TCR derives from a man between 40 and 49 years old with primary liver carcinoma and hepatitis B virus infection. The CDR3 region has the DNA TGTGACAGCAGTGGCGGAGGAGCGGGATCGTCCTACAATGAGCAGTTCTTC. This sequence encodes CDSSGGGAGSSYNEQFF.